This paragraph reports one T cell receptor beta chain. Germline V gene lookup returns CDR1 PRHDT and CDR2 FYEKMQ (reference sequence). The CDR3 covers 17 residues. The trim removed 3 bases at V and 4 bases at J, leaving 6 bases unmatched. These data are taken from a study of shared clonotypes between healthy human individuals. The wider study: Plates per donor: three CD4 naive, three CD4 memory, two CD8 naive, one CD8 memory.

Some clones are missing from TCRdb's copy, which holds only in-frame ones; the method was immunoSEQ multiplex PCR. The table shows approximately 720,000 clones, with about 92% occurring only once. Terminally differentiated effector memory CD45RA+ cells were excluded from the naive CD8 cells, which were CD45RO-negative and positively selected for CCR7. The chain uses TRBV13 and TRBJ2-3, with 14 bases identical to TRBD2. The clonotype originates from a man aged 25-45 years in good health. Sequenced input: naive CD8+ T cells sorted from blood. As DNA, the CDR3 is TGTGCCAGCAGCTTTACCGGGACTAGCGGGAGCGCAGATACGCAGTATTTT. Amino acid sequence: CASSFTGTSGSADTQYF.